The 27 T cell receptor beta chains reported below all come from one sample, sequenced in a study of type 1 regulatory T cells. These TCRs are of unknown antigen specificity. MiXCR, applied by TCRdb to the reads, yields one record per CDR3 protein. The data hold about 62,000 distinct CDR3 sequences, with 62% observed a single time. What was sequenced was cultured non-Tr1 T cells, either the whole culture or a sorted T cell fraction (not recorded which). All receptors come from a human donor in good health.

This sequence joins TRBV7-9 and TRBJ1-4; 9 bases agree with TRBD1. The CDR3 is 16 residues long. The V segment lost 5 bases and the J segment 8 bases; nucleotides outside the gene matches: 12. Looked up from germline, CDR1 is SEHNR and CDR2 is FQNEAQ (reference sequence). The chain's CDR3 is CASSNTFRDREEKLFF. The CDR3 DNA reads TGTGCCAGCAGCAACACCTTCCGGGACAGGGAGGAAAAACTGTTTTTT.

The CDR3 coding sequence is TGTGCCAGCACCGACCGCGACAGGGGGACCTACGAGCAGTACTTC. This codes for CASTDRDRGTYEQYF. The chain carries TRBV6-5 and TRBJ2-7; 9 nucleotides align to TRBD1. V was clipped by 7 bases and J by 2 bases; unmatched bases: 9. Germline CDR1 reads MNHEY; CDR2 reads SVGAGI. There are 15 residues in the CDR3.

CDR3 DNA sequence: TGTGCCAGCAGTTTACTCGTCGGGACTAGCGACTACAATGAGCAGTTCTTC. It translates to CASSLLVGTSDYNEQFF. The chain recombines TRBV7-9 with TRBJ2-1; 10 bases fit TRBD2. Germline lookup yields CDR1 SEHNR and CDR2 FQNEAQ (reference sequence). CDR3 length equals 17 residues. The V and J ends lost 6 bases and 3 bases, in that order; junction bases with no gene match: 11.

DNA of the CDR3: TGTGCCACCAGCAGAGATCGGGCGGCGGATGAGCAGTTCTTC. It yields the protein CATSRDRAADEQFF. This chain joins TRBV15 and TRBJ2-1; D not resolved. Trimming cost V 0 bases and J 8 bases, with 11 bases left between them. The CDR3 is 14 residues long. Germline assignment: CDR1 LNHNV and CDR2 YYDKDF (reference sequence).

This clonotype was observed a handful of times. The rearrangement uses TRBV12-3 or TRBV12-4 and TRBJ1-1; D is possibly TRBD1 (5 bases). The CDR3 runs 14 residues. V was clipped by 3 bases and J by 5 bases, with 13 bases between them. The CDR3 here is CASSFQGSGTEAFF. Written as DNA, the CDR3 is TGTGCCAGCAGTTTTCAGGGAAGTGGGACTGAAGCTTTCTTT.

The sample holds a few counts of this clonotype. This chain links TRBV11-2 with TRBJ2-7, with a tentative D call TRBD1 (5 bases). V was cut by 5 bases and J by 0 bases, with 14 bases left in between. Germline CDR1 is SGHAT and CDR2 is FQNNGV. This CDR3 is 15 amino acids long. CDR3 coding DNA: TGTGCCAGCAGCCCTCAGGGTTTGAGCTCCTACGAGCAGTACTTC. Translation gives CASSPQGLSSYEQYF.

V is TRBV6-5 and J is TRBJ2-5; a weak D match, TRBD2 (6 bases). V was shortened by 6 bases and J by 3 bases, with 11 bases between the two germline ends. This CDR3 has 13 residues. The V gene's germline CDR1 is MNHEY and CDR2 SVGAGI. The CDR3 sequence: CASSVREEETQYF. In DNA form, the CDR3 reads TGTGCCAGCAGCGTCAGGGAGGAAGAGACCCAGTACTTC.

This chain connects TRBV20-1 to TRBJ2-7; 9 bases agree with TRBD2. The CDR3 runs to 12 residues. Trimming cost V 4 bases and J 2 bases; bases outside gene matches: 0. Germline V gene sequence: CDR1 DFQATT, CDR2 SNEGSKA (reference sequence). The CDR3 DNA reads as TGCAGTGCTACTAGCGGGGCCTACGAGCAGTACTTC. As protein: CSATSGAYEQYF.

The rearrangement links TRBV11-1 to TRBJ2-5; tentative D call: TRBD2 (6 bases). Germline CDR1 reads SGHAT; CDR2 reads FQDESV (reference sequence). V lost 0 bases, J lost 2 bases, and 13 bases lay in between. The CDR3 runs 16 residues. CDR3 sequence: CASSLAEGRQQETQYF. Written as DNA, the CDR3 is TGTGCCAGCAGCTTAGCGGAGGGGAGACAACAAGAGACCCAGTACTTC.

The chain carries TRBV19 and TRBJ2-2; D uncertain. Trimming left V 4 bases short and J 7 bases short, with 7 bases between. The CDR3 runs 12 residues. Germline V gene data show CDR1 as LNHDA and CDR2 as SQIVND (reference sequence). The CDR3 loop is CASSTLNGELFF. CDR3 DNA: TGTGCCAGTAGTACCCTCAACGGGGAGCTGTTTTTT. The full variable domain, in which reference TRBV19 and TRBJ2-2 provide the parts outside the CDR3, is DGGITQSPKYLFRKEGQNVTLSCEQNLNHDAMYWYRQDPGQGLRLIYYSQIVNDFQKGDIAEGYSVSREKKESFPLTVTSAQKNPTAFYLCASSTLNGELFFGEGSRLTVL.

The chain couples TRBV5-1 to TRBJ2-1; TRBD2 might be the D (6 bases). Germline V gene data show CDR1 as SGHRS and CDR2 as YFSETQ. Trimming removed 3 bases from V and 1 base from J, with 14 bases in between. The CDR3 extends over 16 amino acids. The CDR3 spells CASSSGGTQSYNEQFF. The CDR3 DNA reads as TGCGCCAGCAGCTCCGGGGGAACGCAGTCCTACAATGAGCAGTTCTTC. Complete variable domain (other parts from reference TRBV5-1 and TRBJ2-1): KAGVTQTPRYLIKTRGQQVTLSCSPISGHRSVSWYQQTPGQGLQFLFEYFSETQRNKGNFPGRFSGRQFSNSRSEMNVSTLELGDSALYLCASSSGGTQSYNEQFFGPGTRLTVL.

Remarks on this clonotype: At one of its ends the junction is not consistent with the germline gene, which may arise from a read error. The V call is TRBV10-2, the J call TRBJ2-2; 7 bases are shared with TRBD2. The CDR3 runs 13 residues. Germline V gene sequence: CDR1 WSHSY, CDR2 SAAADI. CDR3: CASSQRSGGGLFF. The CDR3, as DNA: TGCGCCAGCAGCCAGAGGTCGGGCGGGGGGCTGTTTTTT.

CDR3 coding DNA: TGCGCCAGCAGTGATCTTGGACAGCGGGGTGAGCAGTACTTC. It codes for CASSDLGQRGEQYF. V usage is TRBV10-2 and J usage is TRBJ2-7; maybe TRBD2 (7 bases). The CDR3 contains 14 residues. With 3 bases removed from V and 7 bases from J, the gap between germline ends came to 16 bases. Germline loops: CDR1 WSHSY, CDR2 SAAADI.

V gene TRBV7-2 combines with J gene TRBJ2-2, with 11 bases aligning to TRBD2. CDR1 is SGHTA and CDR2 is FQGNSA in the germline V gene. V lost 2 bases to trimming and J lost 3 bases; unmatched junction nucleotides: 2. This CDR3 region has 16 residues. The CDR3 spells CASSLLGLADTGELFF. The CDR3 bases are TGTGCCAGCAGCTTATTGGGACTAGCGGACACCGGGGAGCTGTTTTTT.

The V call is TRBV4-2, the J call TRBJ2-1; possible D gene TRBD2, 6 bases. With 1 base removed from V and 4 bases from J, the gap between germline ends came to 14 bases. The CDR3 consists of 16 residues. CDR1 and CDR2 (germline): LGHNA, YNFKEQ. For the CDR3, the DNA is TGTGCCAGCAGCCAAGCACCGGCGGAGGGTTACAATGAGCAGTTCTTC. Its protein is CASSQAPAEGYNEQFF.

This chain connects TRBV5-5 to TRBJ2-7; D is unclear. This CDR3 region has 12 residues. CDR1 is SGHKS, CDR2 YYEKEE, per germline (reference sequence). V lost 4 bases, J lost 6 bases, and 11 bases lay in between. Here the CDR3 DNA reads TGTGCCAGCAGCCTCGGACGAGTCGAGCAGTACTTC. Its protein product is CASSLGRVEQYF.

This clonotype was counted ten times or more. The chain joins TRBV20-1 to TRBJ2-7, with 9 bases aligning to TRBD2. Germline V lookup: CDR1 DFQATT, CDR2 SNEGSKA (reference sequence). This CDR3 is 12 amino acids long. CDR3: CSAVAGASEQYF. In DNA form, the CDR3 reads TGCAGCGCGGTAGCGGGAGCCTCCGAGCAGTACTTC.

This chain joins TRBV5-1 and TRBJ1-1; tentatively, D is TRBD1 (6 bases). Germline assignment: CDR1 SGHRS and CDR2 YFSETQ. V was trimmed by 4 bases and J by 12 bases, leaving 13 bases between them. The CDR3 runs to 11 residues. The CDR3 DNA reads TGCGCCAGCAGCCTTACAGGGATCCCTTTCTTT. This codes for CASSLTGIPFF.

The CDR3 here is CASSLIQAGELFF. The DNA of the CDR3 is TGTGCCAGCAGCCTGATACAGGCCGGGGAGCTGTTTTTT. The genes are TRBV7-8 and TRBJ2-2, with D tentatively TRBD1 (5 bases). With 5 bases removed from V and 6 bases from J, the gap between germline ends came to 10 bases. Germline values: CDR1 SGHVS, CDR2 FQNEAQ. The CDR3 length is 13 residues. The variable domain in full, completed from reference TRBV7-8 and TRBJ2-2, reads GAGVSQSPRYKVAKRGQDVALRCDPISGHVSLFWYQQALGQGPEFLTYFQNEAQLDKSGLPSDRFFAERPEGSVSTLKIQRTQQEDSAVYLCASSLIQAGELFFGEGSRLTVL.

This clonotype was counted once. The chain is built from TRBV20-1 and TRBJ2-5; TRBD2 matches 7 bases. Germline values: CDR1 DFQATT, CDR2 SNEGSKA (reference sequence). The CDR3 sequence is 16 residues long. With V trimmed by 1 base and J by 1 base, 9 bases remained unmatched. CDR3 loop: CSARAQRAGSQETQYF. The DNA of the CDR3 is TGCAGTGCTAGAGCCCAAAGAGCGGGAAGCCAAGAGACCCAGTACTTC.

There are a few counts of this clonotype. The J gene is TRBJ2-3, the V gene TRBV4-2; 9 bases are a match to TRBD2. Unmatched junction bases numbered 15, after V lost 0 bases and J lost 2 bases. Per the germline V gene, CDR1 is LGHNA and CDR2 is YNFKEQ. This CDR3 has 20 amino acids. The CDR3 DNA sequence: TGTGCCAGCAGCCAAGACGGGGCTAGCGGGATCGTATGGGACACAGATACGCAGTATTTT. Encoded protein: CASSQDGASGIVWDTDTQYF.

There are a few counts of this clonotype. The J gene is TRBJ1-2, the V gene TRBV5-1; D not certain. Trimming left V 0 bases short and J 7 bases short, with 10 bases between. CDR1 is SGHRS and CDR2 is YFSETQ in the germline V gene. This CDR3 contains 13 residues. CDR3 in DNA: TGCGCCAGCAGCTTGGAGGGAGAAGGTGGCTACACCTTC. Translating it yields CASSLEGEGGYTF.

V is TRBV5-1 and J is TRBJ2-5, with 9 bases aligning to TRBD1. Germline loops: CDR1 SGHRS, CDR2 YFSETQ. V was clipped by 4 bases and J by 2 bases; unmatched bases: 9. This CDR3 has 16 amino acids. CDR3 coding DNA: TGCGCCAGCAGCGAACACACCGGGACAGGGCAAGAGACCCAGTACTTC. Translated, it gives CASSEHTGTGQETQYF.

The chain joins TRBV5-1 to TRBJ1-4; perhaps TRBD1 as D (5 bases). The CDR3 is 15 amino acids. With 4 bases removed from V and 5 bases from J, the gap between germline ends came to 15 bases. Germline V CDR1 and CDR2: SGHRS, YFSETQ. The CDR3 spells CASSPFTGGNEKLFF. CDR3 bases: TGCGCCAGCAGCCCCTTCACGGGGGGGAATGAAAAACTGTTTTTT.

The chain uses TRBV7-2 and TRBJ2-5; D gene ambiguous. The V gene lost 4 bases and the J gene lost 5 bases, with 14 bases spanning the gap. The germline gives CDR1 SGHTA, CDR2 FQGNSA. CDR3 length: 14 residues. CDR3 sequence (DNA): TGTGCCAGCAGCTACCGGGCCCCCGATGAGACCCAGTACTTC. As protein: CASSYRAPDETQYF.

The chain combines TRBV20-1 with TRBJ2-7, with D hard to call. From germline, CDR1 is DFQATT and CDR2 SNEGSKA (reference sequence). This CDR3 has 14 amino acids. V lost 3 bases and J lost 0, with 12 bases in between. The DNA for the CDR3 is TGCAGTGCTAGTTCGAGCGCCAGCTCCTACGAGCAGTACTTC. Amino acid sequence: CSASSSASSYEQYF.

The rearrangement joins TRBV29-1 to TRBJ2-5; D ambiguous. Germline CDR1 reads SQVTM; CDR2 reads ANQGSEA. This CDR3 has 11 residues. V lost 5 bases and J 4 bases, leaving 8 bases between the germline ends. CDR3 sequence: CSVFLAETQYF. DNA of the CDR3: TGCAGCGTTTTTCTTGCAGAGACCCAGTACTTC.